This T cell receptor (beta chain) was sequenced for a study of shared clonotypes between healthy human individuals. In the naive CD8 group, cells lacked CD45RO and were positively selected for CCR7, so terminally differentiated effector memory CD45RA+ cells were left out. Healthy adults negative for HIV, lacking recent acute infections or vaccinations, served as donors. General observations from the study: When compared with the clonotypes that were shared by all four sorted-subset donors, the non-shared clonotypes turned out to have lower generation probabilities.

Measured with immunoSEQ multiplex PCR; TCRdb has only the in-frame clones, and not every one. The repertoire includes fewer than 1 million clones, 90% to 98% of them detected once, and less than 0.3% sits in the top ten. This CDR3 is 14 amino acids long. Looked up from germline, CDR1 is MNHEY and CDR2 is SVGAGI. V lost 0 bases and J lost 7, with 12 bases in between. Turning to this clone: Its specificity is unknown.

This clonotype was sampled from a man under 40 in good health. The chain combines TRBV6-5 with TRBJ1-2, with D hard to call. The sample was naive CD8+ T cells sorted from blood. The CDR3 DNA is TGTGCCAGCAGTTACTCGAATCCTGTAGGTGGCTACACCTTC. The encoded protein is CASSYSNPVGGYTF.